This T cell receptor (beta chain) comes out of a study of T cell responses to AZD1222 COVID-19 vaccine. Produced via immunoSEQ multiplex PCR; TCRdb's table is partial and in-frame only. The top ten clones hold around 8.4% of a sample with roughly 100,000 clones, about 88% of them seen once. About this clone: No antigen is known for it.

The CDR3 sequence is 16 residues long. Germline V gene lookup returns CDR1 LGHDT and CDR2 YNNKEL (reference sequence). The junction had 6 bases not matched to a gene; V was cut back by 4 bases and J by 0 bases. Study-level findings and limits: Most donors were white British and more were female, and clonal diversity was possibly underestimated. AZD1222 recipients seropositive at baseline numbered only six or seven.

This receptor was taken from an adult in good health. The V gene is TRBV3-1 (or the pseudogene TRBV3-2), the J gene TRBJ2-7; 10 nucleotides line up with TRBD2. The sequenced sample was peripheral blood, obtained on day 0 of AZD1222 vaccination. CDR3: CASSLWTSGNSYEQYF. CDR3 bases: TGTGCCAGCAGCCTATGGACTAGCGGAAACTCCTACGAGCAGTACTTC.